One and the same sample provided the 10 T cell receptor beta chains below, sequenced in a study of shared clonotypes between healthy human individuals. Sequenced by immunoSEQ multiplex PCR; TCRdb stores in-frame clones only, minus some. This sample has 450,000 to 500,000 clones; roughly 80% occur once, and the top ten carry roughly 13%. Specimen: PBMCs. The receptors were gathered from a woman aged 40 to 50 in good health. Some clones in this sample may be carry-over from other donors' samples.

The rearrangement links TRBV7-8 to TRBJ2-1; D remains unclear. Germline CDR1 reads SGHVS; CDR2 reads FQNEAQ. With 1 base removed from V and 9 bases from J, the gap between germline ends came to 4 bases. The CDR3 contains 11 residues. CDR3 amino acids: CASSLEAEQFF. The CDR3 nucleotides are TGTGCCAGCAGCTTAGAGGCTGAGCAGTTCTTC. Combining the CDR3 with reference TRBV7-8 and TRBJ2-1 gives the whole variable domain GAGVSQSPRYKVAKRGQDVALRCDPISGHVSLFWYQQALGQGPEFLTYFQNEAQLDKSGLPSDRFFAERPEGSVSTLKIQRTQQEDSAVYLCASSLEAEQFFGPGTRLTVL.

The count of this clone is one. The V gene is TRBV5-1, the J gene TRBJ2-1; 7 nucleotides line up with TRBD2. V was pared by 4 bases and J by 3 bases, with 7 bases of the junction left unmatched. Germline-derived CDR1 and CDR2 are SGHRS and YFSETQ. CDR3 length equals 15 residues. This CDR3 is CASSGLSSGYNEQFF. In DNA form, the CDR3 reads TGCGCCAGCAGCGGCTTGTCTAGCGGCTACAATGAGCAGTTCTTC.

In its sample, this clone was seen many times. The genes are TRBV4-3 and TRBJ2-6; D assignment may be TRBD1 or TRBD2 (6 bases each). The CDR3 contains 16 residues. Germline CDR1 is LGHNA and CDR2 is YSLEER. The V gene lost 0 bases and the J gene lost 4 bases, with 10 bases spanning the gap. The CDR3 is CASSQDGGTGANVLTF. DNA of the CDR3: TGCGCCAGCAGCCAAGATGGGGGGACAGGGGCCAACGTCCTGACTTTC.

V gene TRBV25-1 combines with J gene TRBJ2-1; weak D call: TRBD2 (5 bases). Trimming left V 8 bases short and J 3 bases short, with 11 bases between. The CDR3 is 13 amino acids. CDR1 and CDR2 (germline): MGHDK, SYGVNS. In DNA, the CDR3 is TGTGCCAGCTGGGGTAGCGTCTACAATGAGCAGTTCTTC. This encodes CASWGSVYNEQFF.

The count of this clone is one. It differs at one base from a far larger clone, so likely a read error. This specimen includes other DNA sequences encoding the same CDR3. V and J are TRBV19 and TRBJ1-1; no reliable D call. The CDR3 runs to 13 residues. The V and J ends lost 3 bases and 2 bases respectively, with 7 bases between them. Germline V CDR1 and CDR2: LNHDA, SQIVND (reference sequence). This CDR3 reads CASSIVVNTEAFF. The CDR3, as DNA: TGTGCCAGTAGTATTGTGGTTAACACTGAAGCTTTCTTT.

V gene TRBV7-7 combines with J gene TRBJ2-1; 8 bases match TRBD1. This CDR3 contains 16 residues. Germline-derived CDR1 and CDR2 are SSHAT and FNYEAQ (reference sequence). DNA for the CDR3: TGTGCTAGCCACTTTCCCAGGGGGCGTCCGTACAATGAGCAGTTCTTC. Translating gives CASHFPRGRPYNEQFF.

This chain connects TRBV5-4 to TRBJ1-3; the match to TRBD1 covers 8 bases. The CDR3 consists of 17 residues. V lost 0 bases to trimming and J lost 4 bases; unmatched junction nucleotides: 9. Germline V gene data show CDR1 as SGHNT and CDR2 as YYREEE (reference sequence). This CDR3 is CASSLGAQGGLGNTIYF. In DNA form, the CDR3 reads TGTGCCAGCAGCTTGGGGGCACAGGGGGGTCTCGGAAACACCATATATTTT.

This chain joins TRBV2 and TRBJ1-1, with unresolved D. The V end lost 6 bases, the J end lost 10 bases, and 18 bases lay between the germline ends. The CDR3 spans 13 residues. CDR1 is SNHLY and CDR2 is FYNNEI in the germline V gene. CDR3 residues: CASRSTLGSLAFF. Here the CDR3 DNA reads TGTGCCAGCAGATCCACCTTGGGTTCTCTAGCTTTCTTT.

V usage is TRBV4-1 and J usage is TRBJ1-1, with 8 bases aligning to TRBD1. Germline loops: CDR1 MGHRA, CDR2 YSYEKL. The CDR3 is made up of 15 amino acids. V was pared by 4 bases and J by 1 base, with 5 bases of the junction left unmatched. CDR3 coding DNA: TGCGCCAGCAGCCTGTCGACAGGGGCGAACACTGAAGCTTTCTTT. The encoded protein is CASSLSTGANTEAFF.

The chain couples TRBV2 to TRBJ2-3; 11 bases map to TRBD2. CDR3 length: 15 residues. Germline-derived CDR1 and CDR2 are SNHLY and FYNNEI. V shed 7 bases and J 8 bases; nucleotides not matched to a gene: 11. CDR3 loop: CASTPLAGGDGTQYF. The DNA for the CDR3 is TGTGCCAGCACCCCCCTAGCGGGGGGCGATGGTACGCAGTATTTT.